This T cell receptor beta chain was recovered during a study of control samples from healthy donors and cancer patients. Generated by immunoSEQ multiplex PCR, the TCRdb table keeps only in-frame clones and is missing some. The data contain 46,000 or so clones, around 90% of them singletons. V was cut by 1 base and J by 6 bases, with 6 bases left in between. The length of the CDR3 is 13 residues. Germline lookup yields CDR1 MNHEY and CDR2 SMNVEV (reference sequence). The source of this sequence is a young man with colorectal cancer. Sequencing was done on a sample of PBMCs. V and J are TRBV27 and TRBJ2-2; D uncertain. CDR3 protein: CASSLFVPGELFF. Written as DNA, the CDR3 is TGTGCCAGCAGTTTATTTGTCCCCGGGGAGCTGTTTTTT.